Listed below are T cell receptor beta chains from one sample, sequenced in a study of T cell repertoires in cytomegalovirus infection. TCRdb reprocessed the reads via MiXCR and lists one record per CDR3 protein. The sample contains around 490,000 distinct CDR3 sequences, approximately 26% of which appear only once. Sequencing used PBMCs. These receptors all stem from a human donor in good health (CMV status not recorded). Some clones in this sample may be carry-over from other donors' samples. Each CDR3 is given with its conserved first and last residue. The D gene is left open where the match is weak. A clone size is listed for some rows: how often the clone was seen (once, few, many), or a class if it is expanded.

d_gene: TRBD1
len: 15
abundance: NA
j_gene: TRBJ2-7
v_gene: TRBV7-2
CDR3aa: CASSLGQGVVYEQYF
CDR3nt: TGTGCCAGCAGCCTGGGACAGGGGGTGGTCTACGAGCAGTACTTC

d_gene: NA
len: 17
abundance: NA
j_gene: TRBJ1-5
v_gene: TRBV20-1
CDR3aa: CSARDSHPMGNAQPQHF
CDR3nt: TGCAGTGCTAGAGATTCCCACCCAATGGGGAACGCGCAGCCCCAGCATTTT

d_gene: NA
len: 18
abundance: once
j_gene: TRBJ2-1
v_gene: TRBV11-2
CDR3aa: CASSFRVGGSSSYNEQFF
CDR3nt: TGTGCCAGCAGCTTTAGGGTGGGGGGATCTAGCTCCTACAATGAGCAGTTCTTC

d_gene: TRBD1
len: 15
abundance: many
j_gene: TRBJ1-3
v_gene: TRBV7-2
CDR3aa: CASSPNRGIGNTIYF
CDR3nt: TGTGCCAGCAGCCCAAACAGGGGTATCGGAAACACCATATATTTT

d_gene: NA
len: 13
abundance: many
j_gene: TRBJ1-2
v_gene: TRBV12-3/TRBV12-4
CDR3aa: CASFLRSVGGYTF
CDR3nt: TGTGCCAGCTTCCTGCGCTCGGTCGGCGGCTACACCTTC

d_gene: NA
len: 14
abundance: NA
j_gene: TRBJ2-7
v_gene: TRBV7-2
CDR3aa: CASSRTAFPNEQYF
CDR3nt: TGTGCCAGCAGCCGGACAGCTTTTCCGAACGAGCAGTACTTC

d_gene: NA
len: 11
abundance: many
j_gene: TRBJ2-7
v_gene: TRBV20-1
CDR3aa: CSAVEIYEQYF
CDR3nt: TGCAGTGCCGTAGAGATCTACGAGCAGTACTTC

d_gene: TRBD2
len: 16
abundance: NA
j_gene: TRBJ2-3
v_gene: TRBV5-5
CDR3aa: CASSSGTSSYTDTQYF
CDR3nt: TGTGCCAGCAGCTCCGGGACTAGCAGCTACACAGATACGCAGTATTTT

d_gene: TRBD2
len: 13
abundance: NA
j_gene: TRBJ2-5
v_gene: TRBV5-1
CDR3aa: CASSSGTSGAQYF
CDR3nt: TGCGCCAGCAGCTCAGGGACTAGCGGGGCCCAGTACTTC

d_gene: TRBD1
len: 17
abundance: NA
j_gene: TRBJ1-6
v_gene: TRBV7-6
CDR3aa: CASSLAPTGTGVSPLRF
CDR3nt: TGTGCCAGCAGCTTAGCTCCAACCGGGACAGGGGTTTCACCCCTCCGCTTT

d_gene: TRBD1
len: 14
abundance: few
j_gene: TRBJ2-7
v_gene: TRBV28
CDR3aa: CASSPGTESYEQYF
CDR3nt: TGTGCCAGCAGTCCCGGGACAGAGTCCTACGAGCAGTACTTC

d_gene: TRBD1
len: 17
abundance: many
j_gene: TRBJ1-5
v_gene: TRBV7-2
CDR3aa: CASSSGTGHREGQPQHF
CDR3nt: TGTGCCAGCAGCTCCGGGACAGGGCACCGTGAAGGGCAGCCCCAGCATTTT

d_gene: NA
len: 14
abundance: NA
j_gene: TRBJ1-1
v_gene: TRBV2
CDR3aa: CASTSGVPNTEAFF
CDR3nt: TGTGCCAGCACTTCGGGGGTGCCGAACACTGAAGCTTTCTTT

d_gene: NA
len: 13
abundance: NA
j_gene: TRBJ2-3
v_gene: TRBV15
CDR3aa: CATSRNSGDTQYF
CDR3nt: TGTGCCACCAGCAGGAACTCAGGAGATACGCAGTATTTT

d_gene: TRBD2
len: 15
abundance: few
j_gene: TRBJ2-7
v_gene: TRBV20-1
CDR3aa: CSASPPRAGGNEQYF
CDR3nt: TGCAGTGCTAGTCCCCCCCGAGCGGGAGGTAACGAGCAGTACTTC

d_gene: TRBD2
len: 15
abundance: few
j_gene: TRBJ2-1
v_gene: TRBV20-1
CDR3aa: CSAVLIGLGNNEQFF
CDR3nt: TGCAGTGCGGTTCTTATCGGACTAGGCAACAATGAGCAGTTCTTC

d_gene: TRBD1
len: 13
abundance: NA
j_gene: TRBJ2-7
v_gene: TRBV20-1
CDR3aa: CSANWGQTYEQYF
CDR3nt: TGCAGTGCTAACTGGGGACAGACCTACGAGCAGTACTTC

d_gene: TRBD1
len: 13
abundance: NA
j_gene: TRBJ1-2
v_gene: TRBV29-1
CDR3aa: CSVGGQGNYGYTF
CDR3nt: TGCAGCGTTGGGGGACAGGGGAACTATGGCTACACCTTC

d_gene: TRBD2
len: 16
abundance: NA
j_gene: TRBJ2-1
v_gene: TRBV5-1
CDR3aa: CASSFSGTSASDEQFF
CDR3nt: TGCGCCAGCAGCTTCAGCGGGACCTCAGCCAGCGATGAGCAGTTCTTC

d_gene: TRBD2
len: 20
abundance: NA
j_gene: TRBJ2-3
v_gene: TRBV4-1
CDR3aa: CASSQELHFGTSGRAGTQYF
CDR3nt: TGCGCCAGCAGCCAAGAACTTCACTTCGGGACTAGCGGGAGGGCCGGTACGCAGTATTTT

d_gene: TRBD1
len: 16
abundance: few
j_gene: TRBJ2-5
v_gene: TRBV18
CDR3aa: CASSPRRGGEQETQYF
CDR3nt: TGTGCCAGCTCACCAAGGCGAGGGGGCGAACAAGAGACCCAGTACTTC

d_gene: TRBD1
len: 16
abundance: NA
j_gene: TRBJ2-1
v_gene: TRBV5-4
CDR3aa: CASSELRQGPYNEQFF
CDR3nt: TGTGCCAGCAGCGAGCTCAGACAGGGTCCCTACAATGAGCAGTTCTTC

d_gene: TRBD2
len: 16
abundance: NA
j_gene: TRBJ2-1
v_gene: TRBV14
CDR3aa: CASTFSGRSSYNEQFF
CDR3nt: TGTGCCAGCACCTTTAGCGGGAGGAGCTCCTACAATGAGCAGTTCTTC

d_gene: NA
len: 15
abundance: few
j_gene: TRBJ2-5
v_gene: TRBV19
CDR3aa: CASSISRLWQETQYF
CDR3nt: TGTGCCAGTAGTATCTCACGACTGTGGCAAGAGACCCAGTACTTC

d_gene: NA
len: 16
abundance: many
j_gene: TRBJ1-3
v_gene: TRBV7-2
CDR3aa: CASTKGGGPSGNTIYF
CDR3nt: TGTGCCAGCACCAAAGGTGGGGGGCCCTCTGGAAACACCATATATTTT

d_gene: NA
len: 15
abundance: few
j_gene: TRBJ2-1
v_gene: TRBV20-1
CDR3aa: CSAIWDSFLSGEQFF
CDR3nt: TGCAGTGCTATTTGGGACTCTTTTCTTTCCGGTGAGCAGTTCTTC

d_gene: NA
len: 16
abundance: many
j_gene: TRBJ1-2
v_gene: TRBV7-2
CDR3aa: CASSAHGGKTNYGYTF
CDR3nt: TGTGCCAGCAGCGCCCACGGCGGGAAAACTAACTATGGCTACACCTTC

d_gene: TRBD1
len: 15
abundance: few
j_gene: TRBJ2-7
v_gene: TRBV6-1
CDR3aa: CASSEDLRGFDEQYF
CDR3nt: TGTGCCAGCAGTGAAGATCTCAGGGGGTTCGATGAGCAGTACTTC

d_gene: NA
len: 16
abundance: few
j_gene: TRBJ2-1
v_gene: TRBV11-2
CDR3aa: CASSPEGAGAGNEQFF
CDR3nt: TGTGCCAGCAGCCCCGAGGGGGCGGGAGCCGGAAATGAGCAGTTCTTC

d_gene: NA
len: 19
abundance: NA
j_gene: TRBJ2-1
v_gene: TRBV28
CDR3aa: CASSIPDRDSVAGVTDRFF
CDR3nt: TGTGCCAGCAGTATCCCGGACAGGGATTCGGTAGCGGGAGTGACAGATCGGTTCTTC

d_gene: TRBD2
len: 18
abundance: few
j_gene: TRBJ2-3
v_gene: TRBV14
CDR3aa: CASSQASLAGGLVDTQYF
CDR3nt: TGTGCCAGCAGCCAAGCCTCACTAGCGGGAGGGCTGGTAGATACGCAGTATTTT

d_gene: NA
len: 15
abundance: once
j_gene: TRBJ2-3
v_gene: TRBV2
CDR3aa: CASSEGGFSTDTQYF
CDR3nt: TGTGCCAGCAGTGAAGGCGGATTCAGCACAGATACGCAGTATTTT

d_gene: NA
len: 12
abundance: NA
j_gene: TRBJ2-1
v_gene: TRBV4-3
CDR3aa: CASSQGTGTPFF
CDR3nt: TGCGCCAGCAGCCAAGGCACCGGGACACCGTTCTTC

d_gene: TRBD1
len: 16
abundance: many
j_gene: TRBJ1-6
v_gene: TRBV7-2
CDR3aa: CASSQDRVSYNSPLHF
CDR3nt: TGTGCCAGCAGCCAGGACAGGGTCTCCTATAATTCACCCCTCCACTTT

d_gene: NA
len: 12
abundance: many
j_gene: TRBJ1-4
v_gene: TRBV7-2
CDR3aa: CASSLTGEKLFF
CDR3nt: TGTGCCAGCAGCTTAACAGGGGAAAAACTGTTTTTT

d_gene: NA
len: 15
abundance: many
j_gene: TRBJ2-1
v_gene: TRBV7-2
CDR3aa: CASTLGVGPYNEQFF
CDR3nt: TGTGCCAGCACCTTGGGGGTCGGGCCCTACAATGAGCAGTTCTTC

d_gene: NA
len: 14
abundance: few
j_gene: TRBJ2-2
v_gene: TRBV5-1
CDR3aa: CASSLEVSTGELFF
CDR3nt: TGCGCCAGCAGCTTGGAAGTGAGCACCGGGGAGCTGTTTTTT

d_gene: NA
len: 13
abundance: NA
j_gene: TRBJ1-3
v_gene: TRBV12-3/TRBV12-4
CDR3aa: CATWLGSGNTIYF
CDR3nt: TGTGCCACCTGGCTAGGATCTGGAAACACCATATATTTT

d_gene: TRBD2
len: 15
abundance: many
j_gene: TRBJ2-2
v_gene: TRBV7-8
CDR3aa: CASSPLAGDTGELFF
CDR3nt: TGTGCCAGCAGCCCTCTAGCGGGAGACACCGGGGAGCTGTTTTTT

d_gene: NA
len: 14
abundance: few
j_gene: TRBJ1-4
v_gene: TRBV19
CDR3aa: CASSTQGSNEKLFF
CDR3nt: TGTGCCAGTAGTACACAGGGTTCTAATGAAAAACTGTTTTTT

d_gene: NA
len: 14
abundance: NA
j_gene: TRBJ2-2
v_gene: TRBV20-1
CDR3aa: CSAREDSRPGELFF
CDR3nt: TGCAGTGCTAGAGAGGATTCTAGGCCCGGGGAGCTGTTTTTT

d_gene: TRBD1
len: 16
abundance: NA
j_gene: TRBJ1-6
v_gene: TRBV6-5
CDR3aa: CASSSAGTGVNSPLHF
CDR3nt: TGTGCCAGCAGTTCCGCCGGGACAGGGGTGAATTCACCCCTCCACTTT

d_gene: TRBD2
len: 17
abundance: many
j_gene: TRBJ2-5
v_gene: TRBV11-3
CDR3aa: CASTVGLSGRTQETQYF
CDR3nt: TGTGCCAGCACCGTAGGTCTGAGCGGGAGGACTCAAGAGACCCAGTACTTC

d_gene: NA
len: 14
abundance: NA
j_gene: TRBJ2-2
v_gene: TRBV5-1
CDR3aa: CASRLGGRTGELFF
CDR3nt: TGCGCCAGCAGGCTTGGGGGCAGGACCGGGGAGCTGTTTTTT

d_gene: TRBD1
len: 14
abundance: NA
j_gene: TRBJ2-1
v_gene: TRBV7-6
CDR3aa: CASSFGDRFNEQFF
CDR3nt: TGTGCCAGCAGCTTCGGGGACAGGTTCAATGAGCAGTTCTTC

d_gene: TRBD2
len: 16
abundance: NA
j_gene: TRBJ2-2
v_gene: TRBV7-9
CDR3aa: CASSLSSGRDTGELFF
CDR3nt: TGTGCCAGCAGCCTCTCTAGCGGGAGAGACACCGGGGAGCTGTTTTTT

d_gene: NA
len: 15
abundance: NA
j_gene: TRBJ2-4
v_gene: TRBV13
CDR3aa: CASSWRRLAKNIQYF
CDR3nt: TGTGCCAGCAGCTGGCGGAGATTAGCCAAAAACATTCAGTACTTC

d_gene: NA
len: 17
abundance: NA
j_gene: TRBJ1-4
v_gene: TRBV14
CDR3aa: CASSPRDTGSTNEKLFF
CDR3nt: TGTGCCAGCAGCCCCCGGGACACGGGTTCAACTAATGAAAAACTGTTTTTT

d_gene: NA
len: 12
abundance: few
j_gene: TRBJ1-4
v_gene: TRBV7-9
CDR3aa: CASSPAREKLFF
CDR3nt: TGTGCCAGCAGCCCGGCGCGGGAAAAACTGTTTTTT

d_gene: TRBD2
len: 16
abundance: few
j_gene: TRBJ2-1
v_gene: TRBV7-2
CDR3aa: CASSHRRTSGANEQFF
CDR3nt: TGTGCCAGCAGCCACCGTCGGACTAGCGGAGCCAATGAGCAGTTCTTC

d_gene: NA
len: 16
abundance: few
j_gene: TRBJ2-1
v_gene: TRBV12-3/TRBV12-4
CDR3aa: CASSVPGPRSYNEQFF
CDR3nt: TGTGCCAGCAGTGTCCCGGGCCCCCGATCATACAATGAGCAGTTCTTC

d_gene: TRBD1
len: 15
abundance: many
j_gene: TRBJ2-3
v_gene: TRBV12-3/TRBV12-4
CDR3aa: CASSLGQGGADTQYF
CDR3nt: TGTGCCAGCAGCCTCGGACAGGGAGGTGCAGATACGCAGTATTTT

d_gene: TRBD1
len: 15
abundance: few
j_gene: TRBJ1-1
v_gene: TRBV28
CDR3aa: CASSPRQGEGSEAFF
CDR3nt: TGTGCCAGCAGTCCAAGGCAGGGGGAGGGTTCTGAAGCTTTCTTT

d_gene: NA
len: 15
abundance: NA
j_gene: TRBJ2-6
v_gene: TRBV5-6
CDR3aa: CASREVGDGANVLTF
CDR3nt: TGTGCCAGCAGAGAGGTCGGTGATGGGGCCAACGTCCTGACTTTC

d_gene: TRBD1
len: 13
abundance: NA
j_gene: TRBJ1-1
v_gene: TRBV28
CDR3aa: CASSLPDRAQAFF
CDR3nt: TGTGCCAGCAGTTTACCCGACAGGGCCCAAGCTTTCTTT

d_gene: NA
len: 15
abundance: NA
j_gene: TRBJ1-2
v_gene: TRBV7-3
CDR3aa: CASSQRAGDDYGYTF
CDR3nt: TGTGCCAGCAGCCAAAGGGCAGGGGACGACTATGGCTACACCTTC

d_gene: NA
len: 15
abundance: once
j_gene: TRBJ2-7
v_gene: TRBV4-2
CDR3aa: CASSQGGESLYEQYF
CDR3nt: TGTGCCAGCAGCCAAGGGGGGGAAAGTCTCTACGAGCAGTACTTC

d_gene: TRBD2
len: 16
abundance: NA
j_gene: TRBJ2-3
v_gene: TRBV20-1
CDR3aa: CSASGALAGSTDTQYF
CDR3nt: TGCAGTGCTAGCGGTGCCCTAGCGGGGAGCACAGATACGCAGTATTTT

d_gene: NA
len: 14
abundance: few
j_gene: TRBJ2-1
v_gene: TRBV10-3
CDR3aa: CAISESWVGYEQFF
CDR3nt: TGTGCCATCAGTGAGTCCTGGGTTGGATATGAGCAGTTCTTC